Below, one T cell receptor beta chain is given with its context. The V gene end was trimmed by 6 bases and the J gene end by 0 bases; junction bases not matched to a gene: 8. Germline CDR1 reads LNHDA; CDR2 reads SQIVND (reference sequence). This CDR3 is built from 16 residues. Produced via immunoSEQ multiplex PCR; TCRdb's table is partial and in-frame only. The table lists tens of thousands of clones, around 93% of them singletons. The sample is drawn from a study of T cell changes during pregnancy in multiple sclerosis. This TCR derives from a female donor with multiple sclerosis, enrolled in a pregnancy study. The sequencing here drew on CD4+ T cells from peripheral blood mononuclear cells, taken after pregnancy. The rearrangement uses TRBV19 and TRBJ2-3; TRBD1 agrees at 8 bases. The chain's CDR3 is CASSLSTGGSTDTQYF. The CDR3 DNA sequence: TGTGCCAGTAGCCTCTCAACAGGGGGGAGCACAGATACGCAGTATTTT.